This T cell receptor beta chain was sequenced in a study of T cells expressing NK-cell markers. The CDR3 covers 15 residues. TCRdb reprocessed the 5' RACE reads; each CDR3 protein has one entry and no DNA is given. The sample's table shows roughly 350,000 distinct CDR3 sequences. The rearrangement uses TRBV12-3 or TRBV12-4 and TRBJ2-7; TCRdb proposes TRBD1, but this gene call is untestable without DNA. This clonotype was obtained from a man aged 18-75 years in good health. Sequenced material: blood T cells: a sorted CD56 or NKG2C T cell subset, CD4+ or CD8+ T cells, or bulk PBMC T cells (not recorded which). The CDR3 spells CASSSGGQGRNEQYF.